The T cell receptor beta chain described here comes from a study of tumor-infiltrating lymphocytes in primary liver carcinoma. Study-level background: The cohort included men and women aged 30 to 69 years.

From unsorted bulk tissue weighing roughly 19-32 mg, DNA and RNA were co-extracted. Chronic HBV infection, untreated so far, was present in the patients. About this clonotype itself: What it binds is unknown. At one end the junction does not follow the germline gene, possibly because of a read error.

CDR1 and CDR2 (germline): MNHNS, SASEGT. The length of the CDR3 is 14 residues. Reverse transcription of approximately 0.55 ug total RNA with a constant-region primer produced TCR beta cDNA. Sequencing libraries for TCR beta derived from three nested multiplex PCR rounds that used slightly modified ARM-PCR. Investigators reported that the first two PCR rounds, at 10 to 11 cycles each, used TRBV1-TRBV30 forward primers with a C-beta reverse primer. TCRdb passed the multiplex PCR reads through MiXCR, listing each CDR3 protein once. The sample records 100,000 or so distinct CDR3 sequences, over 55% being singletons. Broader study findings: Whereas tumor region pairs overlapped more, tumor-adjacent and tumor-blood pairs overlapped less.

The chain joins TRBV6-1 to TRBJ2-2; a possible D gene is TRBD2 (5 bases). This receptor was identified in a woman in her fifties or sixties with primary liver carcinoma and hepatitis B virus infection. The sequenced sample consisted of liver tumor tissue from sampling region 5. As for subset: tumor region T5, tumor centre. This CDR3 is CAGRLDRNTWEPFF. The DNA for the CDR3 is TGTGCCGGCAGACTGGACCGAAACACCTGGGAGCCGTTTTTT.